The T cell receptor (beta chain) under discussion was sequenced for a study of human T cells and chemical hapten exposure. About the study: The variation in per-sample TCR yields arose mainly from small differences in pooled library volumes. Study-level findings and limits: Expanded TCRs made up significantly more big CDR3 similarity clusters than controls did. Unchanged with DPC sensitization were TCRs above 1 in 1000 frequency.

The CDR3 spans 15 residues. Germline CDR1 is MDHEN and CDR2 is SYDVKM. The germline V and J ends were trimmed by 6 bases and 0 bases, with 12 bases remaining between them. Unique molecular identifiers were linked by the library to individual cDNA molecules. TCRdb recomputed calls from the reads with MiXCR, one row per CDR3 protein. The sample records approximately 5,000 distinct CDR3 sequences, 55% being singletons. On this clonotype: The target antigen is unknown.

Treatment in this sample: therapeutic diphenylcyclopropenone sensitization with weekly scalp DPC. This sequence joins TRBV28 and TRBJ1-3, with a possible D match to TRBD1 (5 bases). Sequencing used whole blood, obtained before DPC sensitization or 2, 6, or about 24 weeks after (not recorded which). The receptor comes from an adult with alopecia areata. Some clones in this sample may be carry-over from other donors' samples. This table probably holds off-target reads from a library built for another chain. The CDR3 here is CASRAGRLSGNTIYF. The CDR3 DNA reads TGTGCCAGCAGAGCGGGACGGCTCTCTGGAAACACCATATATTTT.